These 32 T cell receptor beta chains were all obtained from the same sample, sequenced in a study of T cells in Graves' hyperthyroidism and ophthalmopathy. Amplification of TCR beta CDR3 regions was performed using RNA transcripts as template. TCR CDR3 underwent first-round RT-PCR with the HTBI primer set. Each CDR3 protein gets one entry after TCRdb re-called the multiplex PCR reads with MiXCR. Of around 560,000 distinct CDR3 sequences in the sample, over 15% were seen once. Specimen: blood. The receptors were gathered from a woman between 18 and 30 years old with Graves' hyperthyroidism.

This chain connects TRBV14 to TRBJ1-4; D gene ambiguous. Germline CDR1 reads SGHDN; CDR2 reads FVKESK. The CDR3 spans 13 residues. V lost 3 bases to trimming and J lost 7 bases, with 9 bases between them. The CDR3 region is CASSQDGREKLFF. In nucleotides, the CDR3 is TGTGCCAGCAGCCAGGACGGACGTGAAAAACTGTTTTTT.

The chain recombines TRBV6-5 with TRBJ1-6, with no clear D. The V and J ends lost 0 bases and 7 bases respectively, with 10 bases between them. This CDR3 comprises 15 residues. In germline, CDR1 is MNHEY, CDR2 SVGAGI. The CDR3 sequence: CASSYSNPGNSPLHF. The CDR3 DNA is TGTGCCAGCAGTTACTCGAATCCGGGGAATTCACCCCTCCACTTT.

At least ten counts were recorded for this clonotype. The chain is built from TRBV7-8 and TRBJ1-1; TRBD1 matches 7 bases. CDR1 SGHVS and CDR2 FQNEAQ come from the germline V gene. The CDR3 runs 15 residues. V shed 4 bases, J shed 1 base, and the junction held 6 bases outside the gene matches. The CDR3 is CASSSPRQGNTEAFF. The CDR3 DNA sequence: TGTGCCAGCAGCTCTCCCCGACAGGGGAACACTGAAGCTTTCTTT.

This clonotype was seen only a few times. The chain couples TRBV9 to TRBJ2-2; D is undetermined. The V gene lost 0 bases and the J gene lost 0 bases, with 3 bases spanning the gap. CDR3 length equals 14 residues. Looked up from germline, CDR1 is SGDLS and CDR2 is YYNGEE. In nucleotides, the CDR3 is TGTGCCAGCAGCGTAGATCCGAACACCGGGGAGCTGTTTTTT. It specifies CASSVDPNTGELFF.

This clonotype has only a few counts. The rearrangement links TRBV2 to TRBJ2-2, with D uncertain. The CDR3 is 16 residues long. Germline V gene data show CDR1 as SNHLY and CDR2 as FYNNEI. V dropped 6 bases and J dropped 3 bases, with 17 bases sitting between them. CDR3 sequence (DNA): TGTGCCAGCAGGCGTGGAGAGAGACTTTACACCGGGGAGCTGTTTTTT. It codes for CASRRGERLYTGELFF.

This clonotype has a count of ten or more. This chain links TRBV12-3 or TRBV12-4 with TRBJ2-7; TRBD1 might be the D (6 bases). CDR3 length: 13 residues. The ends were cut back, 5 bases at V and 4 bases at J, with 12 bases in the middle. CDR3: CASSTGFWYEQYF. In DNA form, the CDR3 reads TGTGCCAGCAGTACAGGGTTCTGGTACGAGCAGTACTTC.

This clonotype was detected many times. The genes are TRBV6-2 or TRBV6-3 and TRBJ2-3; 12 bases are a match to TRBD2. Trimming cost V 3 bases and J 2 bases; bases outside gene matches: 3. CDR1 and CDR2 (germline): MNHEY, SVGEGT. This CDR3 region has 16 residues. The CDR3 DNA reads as TGTGCCAGCAGTTATGGACTAGCGGGAAACACAGATACGCAGTATTTT. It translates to CASSYGLAGNTDTQYF.

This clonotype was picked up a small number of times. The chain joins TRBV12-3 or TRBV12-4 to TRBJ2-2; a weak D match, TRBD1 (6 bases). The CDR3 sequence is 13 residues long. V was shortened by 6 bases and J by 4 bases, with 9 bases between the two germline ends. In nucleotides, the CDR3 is TGTGCCAGCAGAACAGGGTTCACCGGGGAGCTGTTTTTT. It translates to CASRTGFTGELFF.

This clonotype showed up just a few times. The chain's CDR3 is CASSKTSGRGGEQFF. CDR3 DNA sequence: TGTGCCAGCAGCAAAACTAGCGGGAGAGGGGGGGAGCAGTTCTTC. V gene TRBV7-9 combines with J gene TRBJ2-1; 11 bases fit TRBD2. Germline CDR1 is SEHNR and CDR2 is FQNEAQ (reference sequence). The V and J ends lost 5 bases and 10 bases, in that order; junction bases with no gene match: 10. The CDR3 has 15 amino acids.

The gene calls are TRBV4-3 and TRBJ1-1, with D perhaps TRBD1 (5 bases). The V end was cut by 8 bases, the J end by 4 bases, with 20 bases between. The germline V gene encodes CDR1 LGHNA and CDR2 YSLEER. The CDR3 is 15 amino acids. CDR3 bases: TGCGCCAGCGGGGACTCGGGGGGGTTTGGCACTGAAGCTTTCTTT. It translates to CASGDSGGFGTEAFF.

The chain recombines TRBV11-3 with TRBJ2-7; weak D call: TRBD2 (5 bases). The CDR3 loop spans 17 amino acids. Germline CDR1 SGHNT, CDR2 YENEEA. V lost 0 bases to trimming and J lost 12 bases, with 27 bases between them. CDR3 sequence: CASSLEVAGPPAYEWYF. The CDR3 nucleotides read TGTGCCAGCAGCTTAGAGGTTGCGGGCCCACCAGCCTACGAGTGGTACTTC.

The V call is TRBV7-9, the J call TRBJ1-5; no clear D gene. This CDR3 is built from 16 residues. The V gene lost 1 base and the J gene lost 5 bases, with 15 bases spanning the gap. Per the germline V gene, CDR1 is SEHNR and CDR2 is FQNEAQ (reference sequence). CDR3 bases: TGTGCCAGCAGCTTAGTGGCGTACGCTAAGGATCAGCCCCAGCATTTT. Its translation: CASSLVAYAKDQPQHF.

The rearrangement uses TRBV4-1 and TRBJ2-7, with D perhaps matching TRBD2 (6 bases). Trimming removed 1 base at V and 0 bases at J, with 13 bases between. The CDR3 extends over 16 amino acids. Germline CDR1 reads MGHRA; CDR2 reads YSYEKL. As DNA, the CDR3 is TGCGCCAGCAGCCAAGCTCTAGCGCCTAGCTCCTACGAGCAGTACTTC. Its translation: CASSQALAPSSYEQYF.

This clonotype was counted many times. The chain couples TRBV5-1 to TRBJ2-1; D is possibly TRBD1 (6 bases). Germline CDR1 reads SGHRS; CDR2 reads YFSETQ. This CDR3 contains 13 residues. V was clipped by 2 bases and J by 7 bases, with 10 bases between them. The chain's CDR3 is CASSLQGWNEQFF. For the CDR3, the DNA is TGCGCCAGCAGCTTACAGGGTTGGAATGAGCAGTTCTTC.

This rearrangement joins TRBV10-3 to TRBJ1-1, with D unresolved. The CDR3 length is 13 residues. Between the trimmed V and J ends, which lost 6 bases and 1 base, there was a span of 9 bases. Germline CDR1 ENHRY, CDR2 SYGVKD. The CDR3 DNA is TGTGCCATCAGAGGCAGCGAGAACACTGAAGCTTTCTTT. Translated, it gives CAIRGSENTEAFF.

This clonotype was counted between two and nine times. The DNA of the CDR3 is TGCAGTGCTAGTGGAACGACCAGGGGGTTGACTAATGAAAAACTGTTTTTT. It codes for CSASGTTRGLTNEKLFF. The chain uses TRBV20-1 and TRBJ1-4; 7 bases are shared with TRBD1. The CDR3 totals 17 residues. Trimming at V came to 3 bases and at J to 2 bases, leaving 12 bases not matched to a gene. Germline CDR1 DFQATT, CDR2 SNEGSKA (reference sequence).

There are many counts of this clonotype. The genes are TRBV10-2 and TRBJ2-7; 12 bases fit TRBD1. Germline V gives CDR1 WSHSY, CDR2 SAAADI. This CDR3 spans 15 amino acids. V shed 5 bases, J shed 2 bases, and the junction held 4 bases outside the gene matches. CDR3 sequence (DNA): TGCGCCAGCAGTACCGGGACAGGGGGCGCCTACGAGCAGTACTTC. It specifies CASSTGTGGAYEQYF.

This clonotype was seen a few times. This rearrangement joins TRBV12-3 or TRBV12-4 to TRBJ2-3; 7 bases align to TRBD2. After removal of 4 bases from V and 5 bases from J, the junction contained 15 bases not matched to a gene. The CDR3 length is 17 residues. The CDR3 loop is CASSYDLAVNGGDTQYF. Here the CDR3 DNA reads TGTGCCAGCAGTTACGACCTAGCGGTAAACGGTGGAGATACGCAGTATTTT.

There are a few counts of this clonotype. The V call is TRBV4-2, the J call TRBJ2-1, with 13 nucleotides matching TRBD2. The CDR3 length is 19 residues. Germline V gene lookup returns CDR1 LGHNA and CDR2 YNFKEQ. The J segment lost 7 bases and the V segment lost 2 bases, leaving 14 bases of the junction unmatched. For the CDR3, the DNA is TGTGCCAGCAGCCAACGCGGACTAGCGGGAGTGAGGGGGGGGAATGAGCAGTTCTTC. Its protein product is CASSQRGLAGVRGGNEQFF.

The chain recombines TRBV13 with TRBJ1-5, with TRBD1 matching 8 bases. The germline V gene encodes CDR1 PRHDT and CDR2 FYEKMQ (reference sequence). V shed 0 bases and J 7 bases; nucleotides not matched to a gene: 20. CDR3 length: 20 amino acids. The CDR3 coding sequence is TGTGCCAGCAGCTTAGGCCCAAAAACTTATACAGGGGGAGCCGAACAGCCCCAGCATTTT. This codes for CASSLGPKTYTGGAEQPQHF. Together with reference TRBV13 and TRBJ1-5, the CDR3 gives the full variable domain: AAGVIQSPRHLIKEKRETATLKCYPIPRHDTVYWYQQGPGQDPQFLISFYEKMQSDKGSIPDRFSAQQFSDYHSELNMSSLELGDSALYFCASSLGPKTYTGGAEQPQHFGDGTRLSIL.

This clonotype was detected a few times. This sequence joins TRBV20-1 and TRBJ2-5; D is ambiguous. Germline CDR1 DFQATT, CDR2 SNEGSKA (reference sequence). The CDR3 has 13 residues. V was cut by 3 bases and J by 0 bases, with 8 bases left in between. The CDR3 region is CSASGEYQETQYF. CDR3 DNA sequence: TGCAGTGCTAGCGGAGAGTACCAAGAGACCCAGTACTTC.

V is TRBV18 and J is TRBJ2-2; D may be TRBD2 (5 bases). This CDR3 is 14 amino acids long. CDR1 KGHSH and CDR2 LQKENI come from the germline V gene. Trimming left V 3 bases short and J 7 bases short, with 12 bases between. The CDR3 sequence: CASSPSLRVGELFF. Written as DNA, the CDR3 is TGTGCCAGCTCACCCTCCTTGCGGGTCGGGGAGCTGTTTTTT.

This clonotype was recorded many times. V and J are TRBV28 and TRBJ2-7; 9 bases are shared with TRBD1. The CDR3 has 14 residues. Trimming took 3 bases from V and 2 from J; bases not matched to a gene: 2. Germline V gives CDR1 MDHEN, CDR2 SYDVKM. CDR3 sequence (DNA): TGTGCCAGCAGTTTTGACAGGGGGACCTACGAGCAGTACTTC. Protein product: CASSFDRGTYEQYF.

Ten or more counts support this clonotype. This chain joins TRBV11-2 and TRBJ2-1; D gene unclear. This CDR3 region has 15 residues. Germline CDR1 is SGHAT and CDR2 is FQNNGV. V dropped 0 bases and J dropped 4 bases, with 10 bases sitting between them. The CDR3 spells CASSLDWGQYNEQFF. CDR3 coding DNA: TGTGCCAGCAGCTTAGATTGGGGTCAGTACAATGAGCAGTTCTTC. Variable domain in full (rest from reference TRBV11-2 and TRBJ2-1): EAGVAQSPRYKIIEKRQSVAFWCNPISGHATLYWYQQILGQGPKLLIQFQNNGVVDDSQLPKDRFSAERLKGVDSTLKIQPAKLEDSAVYLCASSLDWGQYNEQFFGPGTRLTVL.

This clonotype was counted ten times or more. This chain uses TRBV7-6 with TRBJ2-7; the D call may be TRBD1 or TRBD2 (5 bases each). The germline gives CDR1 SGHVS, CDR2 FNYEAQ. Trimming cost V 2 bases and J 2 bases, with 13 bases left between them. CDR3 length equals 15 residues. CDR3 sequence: CASSLYGDGAYEQYF. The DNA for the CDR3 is TGTGCCAGCAGCTTATACGGGGACGGAGCCTACGAGCAGTACTTC.

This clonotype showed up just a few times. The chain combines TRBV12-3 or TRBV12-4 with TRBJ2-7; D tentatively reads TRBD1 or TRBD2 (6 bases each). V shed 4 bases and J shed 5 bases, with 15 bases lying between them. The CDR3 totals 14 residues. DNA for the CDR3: TGTGCCAGCAGTTCAGACTCAGGGGAGGACGAGCAGTACTTC. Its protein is CASSSDSGEDEQYF.

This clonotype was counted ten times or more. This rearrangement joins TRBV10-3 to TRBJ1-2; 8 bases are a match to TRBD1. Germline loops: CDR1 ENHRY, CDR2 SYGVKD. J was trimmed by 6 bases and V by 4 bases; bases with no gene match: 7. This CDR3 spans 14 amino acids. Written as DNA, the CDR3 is TGTGCCATCAGTGCGGACAGGGTCGAGAATGGCTACACCTTC. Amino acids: CAISADRVENGYTF.

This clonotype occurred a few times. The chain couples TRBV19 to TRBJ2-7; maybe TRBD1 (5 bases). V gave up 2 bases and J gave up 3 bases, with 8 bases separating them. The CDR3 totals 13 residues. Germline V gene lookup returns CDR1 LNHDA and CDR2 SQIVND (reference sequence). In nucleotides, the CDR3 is TGTGCCAGTAGTATAATGCAGGGCTACGAGCAGTACTTC. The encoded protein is CASSIMQGYEQYF.

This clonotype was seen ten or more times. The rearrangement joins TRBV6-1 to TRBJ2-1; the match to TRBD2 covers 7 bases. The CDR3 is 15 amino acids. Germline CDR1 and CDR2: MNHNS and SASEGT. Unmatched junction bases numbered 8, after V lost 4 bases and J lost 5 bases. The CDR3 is CASSGGGRPDNEQFF. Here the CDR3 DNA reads TGTGCCAGCAGTGGGGGAGGGCGACCTGACAATGAGCAGTTCTTC.

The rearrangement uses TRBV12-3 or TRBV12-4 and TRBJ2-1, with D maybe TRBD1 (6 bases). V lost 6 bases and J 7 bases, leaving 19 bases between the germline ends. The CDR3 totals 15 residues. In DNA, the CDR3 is TGTGCCAGCAGACCATCAGACCGCCAGGGGAATGAGCAGTTCTTC. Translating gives CASRPSDRQGNEQFF.

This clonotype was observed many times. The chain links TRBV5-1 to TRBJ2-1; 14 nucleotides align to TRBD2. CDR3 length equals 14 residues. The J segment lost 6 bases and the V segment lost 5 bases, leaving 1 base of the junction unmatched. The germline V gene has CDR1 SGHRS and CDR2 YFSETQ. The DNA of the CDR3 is TGCGCCAGCAGGGGACTAGCGGGAGTCAATGAGCAGTTCTTC. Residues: CASRGLAGVNEQFF. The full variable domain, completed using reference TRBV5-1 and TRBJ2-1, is KAGVTQTPRYLIKTRGQQVTLSCSPISGHRSVSWYQQTPGQGLQFLFEYFSETQRNKGNFPGRFSGRQFSNSRSEMNVSTLELGDSALYLCASRGLAGVNEQFFGPGTRLTVL.

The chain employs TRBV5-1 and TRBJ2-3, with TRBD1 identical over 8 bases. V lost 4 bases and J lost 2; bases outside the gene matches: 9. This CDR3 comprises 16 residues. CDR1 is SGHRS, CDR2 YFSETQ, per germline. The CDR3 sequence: CASSTRTGSPTDTQYF. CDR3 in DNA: TGCGCCAGCAGCACCCGGACAGGGTCCCCCACAGATACGCAGTATTTT. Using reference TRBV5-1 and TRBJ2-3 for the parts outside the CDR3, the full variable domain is KAGVTQTPRYLIKTRGQQVTLSCSPISGHRSVSWYQQTPGQGLQFLFEYFSETQRNKGNFPGRFSGRQFSNSRSEMNVSTLELGDSALYLCASSTRTGSPTDTQYFGPGTRLTVL.